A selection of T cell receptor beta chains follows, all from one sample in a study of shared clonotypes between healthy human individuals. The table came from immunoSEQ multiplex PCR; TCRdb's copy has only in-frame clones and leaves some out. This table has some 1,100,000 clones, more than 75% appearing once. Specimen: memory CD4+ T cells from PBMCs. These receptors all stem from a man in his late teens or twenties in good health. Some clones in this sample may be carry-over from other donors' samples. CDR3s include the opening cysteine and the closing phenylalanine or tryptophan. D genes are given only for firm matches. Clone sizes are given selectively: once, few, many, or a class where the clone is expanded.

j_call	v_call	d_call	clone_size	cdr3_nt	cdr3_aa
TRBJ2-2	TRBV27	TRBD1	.	TGTGCCAGCAGTTCCGGGACAGCTCCCGGGGAGCTGTTTTTT	CASSSGTAPGELFF
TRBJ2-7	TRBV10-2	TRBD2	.	TGCGCCAGCAAGCTAGCGGGCTCCTACGAGCAGTACTTC	CASKLAGSYEQYF
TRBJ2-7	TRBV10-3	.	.	TGTGCCATCAGCGGGGAAGGGGGAGTGGGCTACGAGCAGTACTTC	CAISGEGGVGYEQYF
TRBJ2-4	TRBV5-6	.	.	TGTGCCAGCAGCTTGGGACAAAACATTCAGTACTTC	CASSLGQNIQYF
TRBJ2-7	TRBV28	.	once	TGTGCCAGCAGTTTTGGAGGGGCTCGATCCTACGAGCAGTACTTC	CASSFGGARSYEQYF
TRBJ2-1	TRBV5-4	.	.	TGTGCCAGCAGCTGGGGGCAAGGGAGCTCCTACAATGAGCAGTTCTTC	CASSWGQGSSYNEQFF
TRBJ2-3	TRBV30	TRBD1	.	TGTGCCTGGCAAGTCAGGGGGCTTATCACAGATACGCAGTATTTT	CAWQVRGLITDTQYF
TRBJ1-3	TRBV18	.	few	TGTGCCAGCTCACCAAATGGGCCTCGCTCTGGAAACACCATATATTTT	CASSPNGPRSGNTIYF
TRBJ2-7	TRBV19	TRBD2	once	TGTGCCAGTAGTAGCCGGGGGGGCCTCGAGCAGTACTTC	CASSSRGGLEQYF
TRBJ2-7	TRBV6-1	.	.	TGTGCCAGCAGCCAAGCGGACCTTACCTACGAGCAGTACTTC	CASSQADLTYEQYF
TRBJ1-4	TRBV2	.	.	TGTGCCAGCAGGGGGACGGACGGTGAAAAACTGTTTTTT	CASRGTDGEKLFF
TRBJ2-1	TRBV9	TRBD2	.	TGTGCCAGCAGCGTAACCGCTAGCGGGGCCTACAATGAGCAGTTCTTC	CASSVTASGAYNEQFF
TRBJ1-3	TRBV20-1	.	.	TGCAGTGCCTTAGATCGAAACACCATATATTTT	CSALDRNTIYF
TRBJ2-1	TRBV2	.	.	TGTGCCAGCAGTGCAGGCCAGGGGTACAATGAGCAGTTCTTC	CASSAGQGYNEQFF
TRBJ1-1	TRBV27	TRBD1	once	TGTGCCAGCAGTTACCAGACAGGGGGGACTGAAGCTTTCTTT	CASSYQTGGTEAFF
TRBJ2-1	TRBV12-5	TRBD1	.	TGTGCTAGTGGTTTGGTAACAGGGGGCGGGAGCAATGAGCAGTTCTTC	CASGLVTGGGSNEQFF
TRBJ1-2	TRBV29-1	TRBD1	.	TGCAGCGTTGGACAGGGGTTCTATGGCTACACCTTC	CSVGQGFYGYTF
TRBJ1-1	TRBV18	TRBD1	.	TGTGCCAGCTCACCCCTGGGACAGGGGACTGAAGCTTTCTTT	CASSPLGQGTEAFF
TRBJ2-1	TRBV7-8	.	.	TGTGCCAGCAGCTTATCCCTACTCTTTGACGGGGAGCAGTTCTTC	CASSLSLLFDGEQFF
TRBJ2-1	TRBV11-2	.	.	TGTGCCAGCAGCTGGGCTAGTGCGTACAATGAGCAGTTCTTC	CASSWASAYNEQFF
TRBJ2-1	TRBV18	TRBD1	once	TGTGCCAGCTCACCACCACAGGGGGCGCGAGGTTTGGAGCAGTTCTTC	CASSPPQGARGLEQFF
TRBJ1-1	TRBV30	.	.	TGTGCCTGGAGAATATCGGGTCGCACTGAAGCTTTCTTT	CAWRISGRTEAFF
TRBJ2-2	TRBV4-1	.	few	TGCGCCAGCAGCCAAGGGGGGCTCGGGACCGGGGAGCTGTTTTTT	CASSQGGLGTGELFF
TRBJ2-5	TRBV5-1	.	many	TGCGCCAGCAGCTTGGGACAGGCGGGGGAGACCCAGTACTTC	CASSLGQAGETQYF
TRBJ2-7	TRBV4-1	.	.	TGCGCCAGCAGCCAGCACGGGGGCACCAGCTCCTACGAGCAGTACTTC	CASSQHGGTSSYEQYF
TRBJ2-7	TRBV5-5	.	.	TGTGCCAGCAGCCGGGACACCTACTACGAGCAGTACTTC	CASSRDTYYEQYF
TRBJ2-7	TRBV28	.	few	TGTGCCAGCGTTGGGACTGATCTCAACTACGAGCAGTACTTC	CASVGTDLNYEQYF
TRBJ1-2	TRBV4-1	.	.	TGCGCCAGCAGCCAAGATGACCGGCTCGGATGGGGCTATGGCTACACCTTC	CASSQDDRLGWGYGYTF
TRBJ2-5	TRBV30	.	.	TGTGCCTTGGACCACGAGACCCAGTACTTC	CALDHETQYF
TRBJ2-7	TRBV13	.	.	TGTGCCAGCAGATCCTATGGCCTTCCTGAGTGGTACTTC	CASRSYGLPEWYF
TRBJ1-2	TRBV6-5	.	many	TGTGCCAGCACCCCCGGAACAGTGACCTATGGCTACACCTTC	CASTPGTVTYGYTF
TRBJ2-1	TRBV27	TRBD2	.	TGTGCCAGCAGTACCAGGACTAGCGGGAATCATGAGCAGTTCTTC	CASSTRTSGNHEQFF
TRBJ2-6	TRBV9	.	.	TGTGCCAGCAGCGTATGGTATACAGGGGCCAACGTCCTGACTTTC	CASSVWYTGANVLTF
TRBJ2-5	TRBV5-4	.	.	TGTGCCAGCAGCAGCGGGACAGAACAAGAGACCCAGTACTTC	CASSSGTEQETQYF
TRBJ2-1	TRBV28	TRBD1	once	TGTGCCAGACAGGGGTCCTACAATGAGCAGTTCTTC	CARQGSYNEQFF
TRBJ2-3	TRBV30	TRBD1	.	TGTGCCTGGAGTTCACAGGGGTTGACAGATACGCAGTATTTT	CAWSSQGLTDTQYF
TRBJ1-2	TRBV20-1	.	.	TGCAGTGCTAGTCAAATCCCGTCCCTCACCTTC	CSASQIPSLTF
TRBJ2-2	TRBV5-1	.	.	TGCGCCAGCAGCAAGCAACTATGGGACTTCAATTCCGGGGAGCTGTTTTTT	CASSKQLWDFNSGELFF
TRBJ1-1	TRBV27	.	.	TGTGCCAGCAGTTTTCGGGGCGCCAGGACTGAAGCTTTCTTT	CASSFRGARTEAFF
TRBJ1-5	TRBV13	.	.	TGTGCCAGCAGCTTAGGACAGGGTGAGGGTCAGCCCCAGCATTTT	CASSLGQGEGQPQHF
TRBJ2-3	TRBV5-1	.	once	TGCGCCAGCAGCTTACCGGGACTACAGGGTTCCGATACGCAGTATTTT	CASSLPGLQGSDTQYF
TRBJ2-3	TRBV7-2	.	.	TGTGCCAGCAGCTTACAGGTCACAGATACGCAGTATTTT	CASSLQVTDTQYF
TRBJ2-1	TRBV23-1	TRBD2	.	TGCGCCAGCAGTCTGTGGACTAGCGGGGAGCAGTTCTTC	CASSLWTSGEQFF
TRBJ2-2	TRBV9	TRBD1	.	TGTGCCAGCAGCCCCGACAGGGAGAATTGGAGGGAGCTGTTTTTT	CASSPDRENWRELFF
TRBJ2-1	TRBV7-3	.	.	TGTGCCAGCAGCCGAGATAGCGGTGGCAGCAGGAAGTTCTTC	CASSRDSGGSRKFF
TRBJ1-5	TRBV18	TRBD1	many	TGTGCCAGCTCACCAATAGGACAGGTAAAGCCCCAGCATTTT	CASSPIGQVKPQHF
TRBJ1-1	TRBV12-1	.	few	TGTGCCAGCAGCTTTCGGGCAGGGCGTATGAACACTGAAGCTTTCTTT	CASSFRAGRMNTEAFF
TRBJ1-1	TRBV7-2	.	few	TGTGCCAGCAGCTTAGGCTTAGGGGTAAACACTGAAGCTTTCTTT	CASSLGLGVNTEAFF
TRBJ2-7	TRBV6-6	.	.	TGTGCCAGCACGTGGGGGGCGCCCCTCTACGAGCAGTACTTC	CASTWGAPLYEQYF
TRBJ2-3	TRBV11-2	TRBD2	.	TGTGCCAGCAGCTTAGGTAGCGGGAGGGACGTTGATACGCAGTATTTT	CASSLGSGRDVDTQYF
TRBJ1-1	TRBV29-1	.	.	TGCAGCGTTGAAGGTTCCGGGACCATGAACACTGAAGCTTTCTTT	CSVEGSGTMNTEAFF
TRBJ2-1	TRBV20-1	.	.	TGCAGTGCCCAGGGTAATGAGCAGTTCTTC	CSAQGNEQFF
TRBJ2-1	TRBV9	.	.	TGTGCCAGCAGCGGCATTTCGGAGGTGCAGTTCTTC	CASSGISEVQFF
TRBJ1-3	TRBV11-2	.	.	TGTGCCAGCAGCTTAACCAGCAGCTCTGGAAACACCATATATTTT	CASSLTSSSGNTIYF
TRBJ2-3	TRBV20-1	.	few	TGCAGTGCGCCTAGTAGGGATACGCAGTATTTT	CSAPSRDTQYF
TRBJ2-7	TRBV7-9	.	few	TGTGCCAGCAGCTTTCAGTCCCTGTTCAAACGTCCCGAGCAGTACTTC	CASSFQSLFKRPEQYF
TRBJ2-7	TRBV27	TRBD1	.	TGTGCCAGCAGCCGGGACAGGGGTTACGAGCAGTACTTC	CASSRDRGYEQYF